This T cell receptor (beta chain) was sequenced for a study of CD8 T cells in ankylosing spondylitis. Findings of the study overall: It appeared that ankylosing spondylitis blood was characterized by a TCR beta motif of fewer than 10 highly homologous variants. Significant enrichment of disease-linked clones was reportedly seen in matched ankylosing spondylitis synovial fluid. In synovial fluid and blood from reactive arthritis, some motif variants were previously reported.

With regard to this clonotype: The antigen remains undetermined.

As the method for making TCR beta libraries, quantitative 5'-RACE with molecular barcodes was used. TCRdb independently ran MiXCR on the 5' RACE reads; one entry per CDR3 protein. Of just under 550,000 distinct CDR3 sequences in the sample, about an eighth were seen once. This TCR was recovered from a male donor with ankylosing spondylitis. Sequences were obtained from blood, either unsorted or a sorted T cell fraction (not recorded which).

The CDR3 loop reads CASSSDGDTQYF. The CDR3 coding sequence is TGTGCCAGCAGTTCAGATGGAGATACGCAGTATTTT. This rearrangement joins TRBV12-3 or TRBV12-4 to TRBJ2-3, with no clear D. The CDR3 extends over 12 amino acids. Trimming left V 4 bases short and J 5 bases short, with 7 bases between.